One sample yielded the 30 T cell receptor beta chains listed below, sequenced in a study of T cell changes during pregnancy in multiple sclerosis (dated by TCRdb to the late 2010s). The method behind the library was the immunoSEQ multiplex PCR assay. TCRdb provides this immuneACCESS table in a form limited to in-frame rearrangements. Some clones are lacking; in checked studies, under half of them reflect an unresolved V gene, and why the rest are absent is not known. The sample has about 40,000 clones on record, nearly 90% of them singletons. The top ten hold around 0.51% of the sample. The material was CD4+ T cells from peripheral blood mononuclear cells, obtained in the first trimester of pregnancy. These receptors all stem from a female donor with multiple sclerosis, enrolled in a pregnancy study.

About this clone: Other DNA variants within this sample encode the same CDR3. The rearrangement links TRBV7-8 to TRBJ1-5; D gene uncertain. Germline-derived CDR1 and CDR2 are SGHVS and FQNEAQ. The length of the CDR3 is 14 residues. Trimming shortened V by 2 bases and J by 2 bases, and 7 bases separated the two germline ends. The CDR3 DNA is TGTGCCAGCAGCTTATACGGGGGCAATCAGCCCCAGCATTTT. Protein: CASSLYGGNQPQHF.

This rearrangement joins TRBV10-3 to TRBJ2-7; 10 nucleotides match TRBD1. The V and J ends lost 10 bases and 6 bases, in that order; junction bases with no gene match: 9. The CDR3 runs 13 residues. The germline CDR1 and CDR2 sequences are ENHRY and SYGVKD. This chain's CDR3 is CATRTTGGGEQYF. In DNA form, the CDR3 reads TGTGCCACCAGAACGACAGGGGGCGGCGAGCAGTACTTC.

CDR3 DNA sequence: TGTGCCAGCAGCCTCACTAGCGGGAGTTTTACGCAGTATTTT. Amino acids: CASSLTSGSFTQYF. V and J are TRBV14 and TRBJ2-3; the match to TRBD2 covers 11 bases. Trimming at V came to 4 bases and at J to 8 bases, leaving 5 bases not matched to a gene. This CDR3 has 14 residues. The germline V gene encodes CDR1 SGHDN and CDR2 FVKESK. Complete variable domain (other parts from reference TRBV14 and TRBJ2-3): EAGVTQFPSHSVIEKGQTVTLRCDPISGHDNLYWYRRVMGKEIKFLLHFVKESKQDESGMPNNRFLAERTGGTYSTLKVQPAELEDSGVYFCASSLTSGSFTQYFGPGTRLTVL.

The CDR3 DNA follows: TGCGCCAGCAGCCAAGAGGAGGGGCCGAACTACGAGCAGTACTTC. Its translation: CASSQEEGPNYEQYF. The chain carries TRBV4-1 and TRBJ2-7, with D perhaps TRBD2 (6 bases). Per the germline V gene, CDR1 is MGHRA and CDR2 is YSYEKL. The V end was cut by 0 bases, the J end by 3 bases, with 12 bases between. The CDR3 is 15 amino acids.

This chain uses TRBV7-8 with TRBJ1-6; a possible D gene is TRBD1 (6 bases). Deletions cut 3 bases from V and 8 bases from J, with 17 bases between. Germline CDR1 and CDR2: SGHVS and FQNEAQ. This CDR3 has 16 amino acids. As DNA, the CDR3 is TGTGCCAGCAGCTTCTTTCCGGGGGGCCCGGATTCACCCCTCCACTTT. As protein: CASSFFPGGPDSPLHF.

This clone was detected a few times. This chain joins TRBV7-8 and TRBJ1-1; TRBD1 aligns across 9 bases. V trimming: 4 bases; J trimming: 5 bases; junction bases outside the gene matches: 2. Germline values: CDR1 SGHVS, CDR2 FQNEAQ. The CDR3 runs to 13 residues. CDR3 DNA sequence: TGTGCCAGCAGCTACAGGGGGCGGACTGAAGCTTTCTTT. Translation gives CASSYRGRTEAFF.

The chain employs TRBV27 and TRBJ1-5; 7 bases line up with TRBD1. Germline V gene sequence: CDR1 MNHEY, CDR2 SMNVEV (reference sequence). V lost 4 bases, J lost 7 bases, and 10 bases stayed unmatched. The CDR3 length is 15 residues. The CDR3 loop is CASSYGQAPGQPQHF. In DNA, the CDR3 is TGTGCCAGCAGTTACGGACAGGCACCGGGGCAGCCCCAGCATTTT.

The V gene is TRBV14, the J gene TRBJ1-1; no clear D. CDR1 is SGHDN and CDR2 is FVKESK in the germline V gene. V lost 1 base and J lost 4, with 7 bases in between. The CDR3 consists of 13 residues. The CDR3: CASSQGSITEAFF. The CDR3 coding sequence is TGTGCCAGCAGCCAAGGTTCTATCACTGAAGCTTTCTTT.

The CDR3 protein is CSVERSETQYF. The CDR3 bases are TGCAGCGTTGAGAGGTCGGAGACCCAGTACTTC. V and J are TRBV29-1 and TRBJ2-5; D not resolved. CDR1 is SQVTM and CDR2 is ANQGSEA in the germline V gene. Trimming shortened V by 3 bases and J by 5 bases, and 7 bases separated the two germline ends. This CDR3 has 11 amino acids.

The gene calls are TRBV30 and TRBJ2-5; D may be TRBD2 (6 bases). V lost 5 bases and J lost 2, with 15 bases in between. The CDR3 loop spans 14 amino acids. From germline, CDR1 is GTSNPN and CDR2 SVGIG (reference sequence). Here the CDR3 reads CAWDLGGAQETQYF. CDR3 coding DNA: TGTGCCTGGGACTTGGGAGGCGCGCAAGAGACCCAGTACTTC.

The chain combines TRBV30 with TRBJ2-2; 7 bases line up with TRBD1. This CDR3 contains 14 residues. Germline V gives CDR1 GTSNPN, CDR2 SVGIG (reference sequence). Losses at the gene ends were 0 bases for V and 4 bases for J; bases not matched to a gene: 2. CDR3 sequence reads: CAWSVTGATGELFF. The DNA of the CDR3 is TGTGCCTGGAGTGTAACAGGGGCCACCGGGGAGCTGTTTTTT.

The rearrangement uses TRBV5-8 and TRBJ2-3; D is ambiguous. This CDR3 is 17 amino acids long. The V end lost 4 bases, the J end lost 2 bases, and 20 bases lay between the germline ends. Germline CDR1 and CDR2: SGHTS and YDEGEE. The DNA for the CDR3 is TGTGCCAGCAGCCAGCTTTCCAGCGCGAAACCCACAGATACGCAGTATTTT. This sequence encodes CASSQLSSAKPTDTQYF.

The chain has TRBV7-9 and TRBJ1-2; no definite D call. The CDR3 loop spans 13 amino acids. The V end was cut by 0 bases, the J end by 8 bases, with 10 bases between. The germline CDR1 and CDR2 sequences are SEHNR and FQNEAQ (reference sequence). CDR3 region: CASSLAAGEGYTF. The DNA for the CDR3 is TGTGCCAGCAGCTTAGCTGCCGGGGAAGGCTACACCTTC.

The J gene is TRBJ1-2, the V gene TRBV9; TRBD1 aligns across 7 bases. There are 15 residues in the CDR3. Germline V CDR1 and CDR2: SGDLS, YYNGEE. V was pared by 3 bases and J by 4 bases, with 9 bases of the junction left unmatched. The CDR3 nucleotides read TGTGCCAGCAGCGCAGGATTGGACAGGACCTATGGCTACACCTTC. Its translation: CASSAGLDRTYGYTF.

The chain carries TRBV7-2 and TRBJ2-7; perhaps TRBD1 as D (5 bases). The germline V and J ends were trimmed by 5 bases and 5 bases, with 19 bases remaining between them. CDR3 length: 15 amino acids. Germline V gives CDR1 SGHTA, CDR2 FQGNSA. The CDR3 region is CASSTRTPRVHEQYF. The CDR3 coding sequence is TGTGCCAGCAGCACCCGTACGCCCAGGGTCCACGAGCAGTACTTC.

V is TRBV11-2 and J is TRBJ2-7; D is perhaps TRBD1 (6 bases). CDR3 length: 11 residues. V was clipped by 5 bases and J by 6 bases, with 8 bases between them. The germline gives CDR1 SGHAT, CDR2 FQNNGV. Written as DNA, the CDR3 is TGTGCCAGCAGCCGCAGGGGCGAGCAGTACTTC. Translated, it gives CASSRRGEQYF.

The chain employs TRBV6-5 and TRBJ1-3; D unresolved. The V end was cut by 0 bases, the J end by 0 bases, with 6 bases between. CDR3 size: 15 residues. Germline-derived CDR1 and CDR2 are MNHEY and SVGAGI. CDR3 sequence reads: CASSYSRGSGNTIYF. Here the CDR3 DNA reads TGTGCCAGCAGTTACTCGCGGGGCTCTGGAAACACCATATATTTT.

V usage is TRBV6-1 and J usage is TRBJ1-5; D ambiguous. Germline CDR1 and CDR2: MNHNS and SASEGT. V shed 1 base and J shed 4 bases, with 17 bases lying between them. The CDR3 has 17 amino acids. CDR3: CASSEGHQISANQPQHF. The CDR3 DNA reads as TGTGCCAGCAGTGAAGGACATCAAATCTCCGCTAATCAGCCCCAGCATTTT.

V and J are TRBV7-9 and TRBJ1-1, with 7 bases that match TRBD1. The V segment lost 5 bases and the J segment 1 base; nucleotides outside the gene matches: 4. The CDR3 totals 14 residues. Looked up from germline, CDR1 is SEHNR and CDR2 is FQNEAQ (reference sequence). CDR3 coding DNA: TGTGCCAGCAGCCCGGGACAGTCGAACACTGAAGCTTTCTTT. Residues: CASSPGQSNTEAFF.

The chain is built from TRBV2 and TRBJ2-3; a weak D match, TRBD2 (5 bases). The CDR3 is 13 amino acids. V shed 7 bases and J shed 3 bases, with 11 bases lying between them. Germline CDR1 reads SNHLY; CDR2 reads FYNNEI. In DNA, the CDR3 is TGTGCCAGCAAAGAGGGCTCGACAGATACGCAGTATTTT. It specifies CASKEGSTDTQYF.

This clone is a singleton in its sample. The chain is built from TRBV5-1 and TRBJ2-2, with D perhaps matching TRBD2 (5 bases). This CDR3 spans 14 amino acids. Deletions cut 6 bases from V and 4 bases from J, with 13 bases between. The germline V gene has CDR1 SGHRS and CDR2 YFSETQ. This CDR3 is CASTDYASTGELFF. Written as DNA, the CDR3 is TGCGCCAGCACCGACTACGCTTCCACCGGGGAGCTGTTTTTT.

The chain employs TRBV6-4 and TRBJ1-1, with 7 bases identical to TRBD1. This CDR3 has 13 residues. The J segment lost 0 bases and the V segment lost 8 bases, leaving 3 bases of the junction unmatched. Germline values: CDR1 MRHNA, CDR2 SNTAGT. CDR3 amino acids: CASGQDMNTEAFF. The DNA of the CDR3 is TGTGCCAGCGGACAGGACATGAACACTGAAGCTTTCTTT.

This chain uses TRBV20-1 with TRBJ2-1; tentatively, D is TRBD1 (6 bases). This CDR3 region has 11 residues. The germline CDR1 and CDR2 sequences are DFQATT and SNEGSKA (reference sequence). The CDR3 spells CSVGRKDRQFF. For the CDR3, the DNA is TGCAGCGTTGGAAGAAAGGACAGGCAGTTCTTC.

This clone was picked up one time. J is TRBJ1-1 and V is TRBV5-1; no firm D call. Germline V CDR1 and CDR2: SGHRS, YFSETQ. Deletions cut 5 bases from V and 2 bases from J, with 16 bases between. The CDR3 consists of 15 residues. Written as DNA, the CDR3 is TGCGCCAGCAGTATTTCCAGGTTGGATAACACTGAAGCTTTCTTT. Translation gives CASSISRLDNTEAFF.

The chain uses TRBV30 and TRBJ1-4; D possibly corresponds to TRBD1 (6 bases). V was trimmed by 5 bases and J by 0 bases, leaving 10 bases between them. This CDR3 is built from 14 residues. Germline V CDR1 and CDR2: GTSNPN, SVGIG (reference sequence). The CDR3: CAWGPGATNEKLFF. Written as DNA, the CDR3 is TGTGCCTGGGGTCCAGGGGCAACTAATGAAAAACTGTTTTTT.

This chain uses TRBV28 with TRBJ1-1; no clear D gene. The germline V gene encodes CDR1 MDHEN and CDR2 SYDVKM. The V and J ends lost 5 bases and 0 bases respectively, with 13 bases between them. This CDR3 is built from 15 residues. CDR3 in amino acids: CASSGQDPVNTEAFF. The CDR3 DNA reads as TGTGCCAGCAGTGGTCAGGATCCTGTGAACACTGAAGCTTTCTTT.

The chain joins TRBV30 to TRBJ2-1, with 8 bases identical to TRBD2. From germline, CDR1 is GTSNPN and CDR2 SVGIG (reference sequence). The CDR3 totals 16 residues. The ends lost 2 bases at V and 0 bases at J; junction bases unmatched: 6. The CDR3 spells CAWSRGGLDSYNEQFF. The CDR3 coding sequence is TGTGCCTGGAGTCGGGGGGGCCTCGACTCCTACAATGAGCAGTTCTTC.

J is TRBJ2-3 and V is TRBV7-7; no clear D. Germline assignment: CDR1 SSHAT and CDR2 FNYEAQ (reference sequence). With 6 bases removed from V and 0 bases from J, the gap between germline ends came to 10 bases. The CDR3 contains 14 residues. CDR3 region: CASSQTRSTDTQYF. CDR3 sequence (DNA): TGTGCCAGCAGTCAGACAAGGAGCACAGATACGCAGTATTTT.

This clone was seen just once. The CDR3 DNA sequence: TGTGCCATCAGTGAGTCCACCGGTGCAACTAATGAAAAACTGTTTTTT. This gives the protein CAISESTGATNEKLFF. The gene calls are TRBV10-3 and TRBJ1-4; D not resolved. The V gene lost 0 bases and the J gene lost 0 bases, with 8 bases spanning the gap. The CDR3 extends over 16 amino acids. Germline CDR1 reads ENHRY; CDR2 reads SYGVKD.

This chain links TRBV10-3 with TRBJ2-2; the match to TRBD2 covers 8 bases. This CDR3 is 18 amino acids long. V trimming: 7 bases; J trimming: 7 bases; junction bases outside the gene matches: 20. Germline assignment: CDR1 ENHRY and CDR2 SYGVKD. The chain's CDR3 is CAITPRLANSVGGGELFF. CDR3 DNA sequence: TGTGCCATCACCCCTCGACTAGCGAACAGTGTAGGGGGCGGGGAGCTGTTTTTT.